These 18 T cell receptor beta chains originate from one sample sequenced in a study of vaccination effects on CD4 cells after COVID-19 (dated by TCRdb to the early 2020s). Libraries were built with the immunoSEQ multiplex PCR assay. TCRdb provides this immuneACCESS table in a form limited to in-frame rearrangements. Some clones are lacking; in checked studies, under half of them reflect an unresolved V gene, and why the rest are absent is not known. The sample contains about 23,000 clones, roughly 74% of them found a single time. The ten largest make up less than 3.5% of the sample. In the ViraFEST assay, PBMC were stimulated with viral peptide pools, and TCR sequencing was then used to find antigen-specific CD4+ T cell clonotypes based on their expansion. After approximately eleven days of culture, CD4+ T cells were isolated with the EasySep CD4+ T cell isolation kit. Negative nucleocapsid antibody results before and after vaccination confirmed that the healthy vaccine recipients had no prior SARS-CoV-2 infection.

Antigen specificity for these receptors is unknown. The starting material was CD4+ T cells from PBMCs cultured with SARS-CoV-2 spike peptides, obtained before COVID-19 vaccination. The cell subset or site label on this specimen signifies: SARS-CoV-2 spike overlapping peptide pool stimulation. These receptors all stem from a human donor who received a COVID-19 vaccine.

The chain is built from TRBV4-2 and TRBJ2-2; 13 bases match TRBD2. CDR3 size: 19 residues. V lost 2 bases and J lost 1; bases outside the gene matches: 7. Looked up from germline, CDR1 is LGHNA and CDR2 is YNFKEQ. The CDR3 reads CASSQNLWTSGRNTGELFF. For the CDR3, the DNA is TGTGCCAGCAGCCAAAACCTCTGGACTAGCGGGAGGAACACCGGGGAGCTGTTTTTT.

The chain employs TRBV10-1 and TRBJ2-1; 8 nucleotides match TRBD2. J gave up 6 bases and V 6 bases, and 10 bases lay outside the gene matches. The CDR3 is 15 amino acids. Germline CDR1 is WNHNN and CDR2 is SYGVQD (reference sequence). The CDR3 spells CASSESGGPSNEQFF. The CDR3 region has the DNA TGCGCCAGCAGCGAGAGCGGGGGTCCTTCCAATGAGCAGTTCTTC.

J is TRBJ2-3 and V is TRBV6-1, with 14 bases aligning to TRBD2. Germline V gives CDR1 MNHNS, CDR2 SASEGT. The CDR3 has 20 amino acids. J gave up 1 base and V 0 bases, and 9 bases lay outside the gene matches. In DNA, the CDR3 is TGTGCCAGCAGTGAAGCGGGACTAGCGGGAGCGCGGCGGGGCACAGATACGCAGTATTTT. This gives the protein CASSEAGLAGARRGTDTQYF.

The chain recombines TRBV10-2 with TRBJ2-2, with TRBD2 as a possible D gene (5 bases). V shed 6 bases and J shed 1 base, with 15 bases lying between them. Germline values: CDR1 WSHSY, CDR2 SAAADI. There are 16 residues in the CDR3. The CDR3 spells CASSATGLKNTGELFF. DNA for the CDR3: TGCGCCAGCAGCGCCACCGGACTGAAGAACACCGGGGAGCTGTTTTTT.

The V call is TRBV5-1, the J call TRBJ1-2, with no clear D. This CDR3 is built from 14 residues. Germline V gives CDR1 SGHRS, CDR2 YFSETQ. The V and J ends lost 0 bases and 5 bases respectively, with 11 bases between them. CDR3 in DNA: TGCGCCAGCAGCTTGGCCGACGGCCAATATGGCTACACCTTC. Protein sequence: CASSLADGQYGYTF.

The chain uses TRBV11-3 and TRBJ2-6, with D perhaps TRBD1 (6 bases). V lost 0 bases, J lost 0 bases, and 12 bases lay in between. Per germline, CDR1 SGHNT and CDR2 YENEEA. The CDR3 runs 18 residues. The CDR3 DNA follows: TGTGCCAGCAGCTTAGAACAGGGCGGTACCTCTGGGGCCAACGTCCTGACTTTC. It is translated as CASSLEQGGTSGANVLTF.

The chain joins TRBV4-1 to TRBJ1-2; the D gene is possibly TRBD1 (5 bases). The CDR3 has 14 residues. From germline, CDR1 is MGHRA and CDR2 YSYEKL. The V gene lost 0 bases and the J gene lost 3 bases, with 8 bases spanning the gap. DNA for the CDR3: TGCGCCAGCAGCCAAGATGGACACGACTATGGCTACACCTTC. It is translated as CASSQDGHDYGYTF.

This clone occurred a few times. This chain uses TRBV13 with TRBJ2-2; D is perhaps TRBD2 (5 bases). Per germline, CDR1 PRHDT and CDR2 FYEKMQ (reference sequence). V was clipped by 2 bases and J by 5 bases, with 6 bases between them. CDR3 length equals 13 residues. CDR3 nucleotides: TGTGCCAGCAGCTTACGAGGGACCGGGGAGCTGTTTTTT. Protein sequence: CASSLRGTGELFF.

This clone turned up a few times. The V and J genes are TRBV3-1 (or the pseudogene TRBV3-2) and TRBJ1-3; D is perhaps TRBD1 (5 bases). The germline V and J ends were trimmed by 2 bases and 2 bases, with 7 bases remaining between them. CDR3 length: 14 residues. CDR1 and CDR2 (germline): LGHDT, YNNKEL (reference sequence). This CDR3 reads CASSQLGAGNTIYF. CDR3 DNA: TGTGCCAGCAGCCAACTGGGGGCTGGAAACACCATATATTTT.

CDR3 loop: CASKSGGTSYEQYF. Here the CDR3 DNA reads TGTGCCAGCAAGTCCGGCGGGACTTCCTACGAGCAGTACTTC. The chain couples TRBV11-2 to TRBJ2-7; D is possibly TRBD2 (6 bases). V lost 7 bases and J lost 1, with 14 bases in between. Germline V gene data show CDR1 as SGHAT and CDR2 as FQNNGV. The CDR3 consists of 14 residues.

The chain recombines TRBV5-1 with TRBJ2-5, with TRBD1 matching over 9 bases. The length of the CDR3 is 14 residues. The ends lost 4 bases at V and 5 bases at J; junction bases unmatched: 6. CDR1 is SGHRS and CDR2 is YFSETQ in the germline V gene. The CDR3 sequence: CASSEQGAGETQYF. The DNA of the CDR3 is TGCGCCAGCAGCGAACAGGGGGCGGGGGAGACCCAGTACTTC.

V and J are TRBV4-2 and TRBJ2-4, with 9 positions matching TRBD1. The germline CDR1 and CDR2 sequences are LGHNA and YNFKEQ. The CDR3 extends over 15 amino acids. J gave up 6 bases and V 1 base, and 4 bases lay outside the gene matches. This chain's CDR3 is CASSQGGTGLNIQYF. The CDR3 nucleotides are TGTGCCAGCAGCCAAGGAGGGACAGGGTTAAACATTCAGTACTTC.

The V gene is TRBV19, the J gene TRBJ1-1; D is perhaps TRBD1 (5 bases). Germline V gene sequence: CDR1 LNHDA, CDR2 SQIVND (reference sequence). This CDR3 region has 13 residues. With 6 bases removed from V and 4 bases from J, the gap between germline ends came to 12 bases. Here the CDR3 reads CASRNRGGTEAFF. The CDR3 DNA sequence: TGTGCCAGTAGAAATCGGGGGGGCACTGAAGCTTTCTTT.

This chain links TRBV2 with TRBJ2-1; the match to TRBD2 covers 13 bases. Germline CDR1 and CDR2: SNHLY and FYNNEI. Trimming at V came to 5 bases and at J to 0 bases, leaving 4 bases not matched to a gene. This CDR3 has 17 residues. The CDR3 DNA sequence: TGTGCCAGCAGTCGGACTAGCGGGGGAACCTCCTACAATGAGCAGTTCTTC. This gives the protein CASSRTSGGTSYNEQFF.

This clone has a handful of counts. The rearrangement links TRBV11-2 to TRBJ1-2; D is ambiguous. The CDR3 is 12 amino acids. V lost 5 bases and J lost 7, with 11 bases in between. Germline V lookup: CDR1 SGHAT, CDR2 FQNNGV. The CDR3, as DNA: TGTGCCAGCAGCCAAGAGAGCGCTGGCTACACCTTC. It codes for CASSQESAGYTF.

The chain couples TRBV12-5 to TRBJ2-1, with 9 bases identical to TRBD2. CDR3 length: 15 amino acids. Germline assignment: CDR1 LGHNT and CDR2 FRNRAP. J lost 4 bases, V lost 8 bases, and 9 bases had no gene match. The CDR3 coding sequence is TGTGCTAGTCTCCCAACTAGCGGGCGATACAATGAGCAGTTCTTC. Protein: CASLPTSGRYNEQFF.

V usage is TRBV12-3 or TRBV12-4 and J usage is TRBJ2-1; weak D call: TRBD1 (6 bases). The CDR3 consists of 12 residues. V dropped 4 bases and J dropped 9 bases, with 10 bases sitting between them. CDR3 nucleotide sequence: TGTGCCAGCAGTTACCAGGGGTCTGAGCAGTTCTTC. Translation: CASSYQGSEQFF.

This clone was counted a single time. V usage is TRBV3-1 (or the pseudogene TRBV3-2) and J usage is TRBJ2-5; 7 bases line up with TRBD2. The CDR3 loop spans 14 amino acids. Germline V gene lookup returns CDR1 LGHDT and CDR2 YNNKEL (reference sequence). J gave up 4 bases and V 4 bases, and 6 bases lay outside the gene matches. This CDR3 is CASSPNWGGETQYF. DNA for the CDR3: TGTGCCAGCAGCCCCAATTGGGGGGGAGAGACCCAGTACTTC.